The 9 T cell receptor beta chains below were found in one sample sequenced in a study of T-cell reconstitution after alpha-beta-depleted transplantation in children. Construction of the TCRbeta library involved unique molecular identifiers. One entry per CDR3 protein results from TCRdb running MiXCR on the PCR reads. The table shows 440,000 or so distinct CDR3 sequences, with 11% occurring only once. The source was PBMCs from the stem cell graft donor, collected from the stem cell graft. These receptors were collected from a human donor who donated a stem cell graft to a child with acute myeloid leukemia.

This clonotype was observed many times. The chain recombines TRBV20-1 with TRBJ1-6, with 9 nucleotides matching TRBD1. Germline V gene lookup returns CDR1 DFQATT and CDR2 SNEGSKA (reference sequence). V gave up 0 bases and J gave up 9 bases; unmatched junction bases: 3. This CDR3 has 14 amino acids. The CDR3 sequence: CSARDGDRVSPLHF. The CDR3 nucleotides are TGCAGTGCTAGAGACGGGGACAGGGTTTCACCCCTCCACTTT.

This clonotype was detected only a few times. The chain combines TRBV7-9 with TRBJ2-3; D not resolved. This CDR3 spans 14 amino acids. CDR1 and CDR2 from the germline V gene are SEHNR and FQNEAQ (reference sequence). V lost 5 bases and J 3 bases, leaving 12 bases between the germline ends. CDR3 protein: CASSPPHATDTQYF. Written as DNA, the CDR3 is TGTGCCAGCAGCCCGCCCCATGCGACAGATACGCAGTATTTT.

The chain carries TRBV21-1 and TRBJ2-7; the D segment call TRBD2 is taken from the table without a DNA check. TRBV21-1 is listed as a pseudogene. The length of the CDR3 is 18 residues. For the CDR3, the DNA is TGTGCCAGCAGCATTAATGTACTAGCGGGCAAAAACTCCTACGAGCAGTACTTC. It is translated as CASSINVLAGKNSYEQYF.

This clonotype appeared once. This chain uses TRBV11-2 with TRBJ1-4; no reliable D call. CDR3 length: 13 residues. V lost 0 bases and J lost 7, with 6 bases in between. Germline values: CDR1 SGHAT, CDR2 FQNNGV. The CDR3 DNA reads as TGTGCCAGCAGCTTAGAAAGGCCTGAAAAACTGTTTTTT. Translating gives CASSLERPEKLFF. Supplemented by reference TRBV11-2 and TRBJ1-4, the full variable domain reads EAGVAQSPRYKIIEKRQSVAFWCNPISGHATLYWYQQILGQGPKLLIQFQNNGVVDDSQLPKDRFSAERLKGVDSTLKIQPAKLEDSAVYLCASSLERPEKLFFGSGTQLSVL.

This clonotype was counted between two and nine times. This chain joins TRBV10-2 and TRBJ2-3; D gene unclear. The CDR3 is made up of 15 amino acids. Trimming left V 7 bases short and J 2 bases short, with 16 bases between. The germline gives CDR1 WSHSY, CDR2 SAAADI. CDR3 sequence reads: CASTEGGFPTDTQYF. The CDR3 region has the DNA TGCGCCAGCACCGAAGGCGGCTTCCCCACAGATACGCAGTATTTT.

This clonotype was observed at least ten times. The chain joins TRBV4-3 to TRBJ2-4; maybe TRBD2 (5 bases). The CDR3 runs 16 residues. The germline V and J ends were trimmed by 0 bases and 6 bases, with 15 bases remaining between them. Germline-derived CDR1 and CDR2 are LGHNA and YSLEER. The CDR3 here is CASSQDTRVVRNIQYF. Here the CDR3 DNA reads TGCGCCAGCAGCCAAGATACGAGGGTCGTGAGAAACATTCAGTACTTC.

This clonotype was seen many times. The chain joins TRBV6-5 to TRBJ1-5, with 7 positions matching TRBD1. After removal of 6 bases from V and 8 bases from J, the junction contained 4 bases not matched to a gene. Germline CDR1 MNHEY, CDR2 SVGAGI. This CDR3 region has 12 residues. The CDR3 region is CASSNTGEPQHF. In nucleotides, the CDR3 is TGTGCCAGCAGCAATACAGGGGAGCCCCAGCATTTT.

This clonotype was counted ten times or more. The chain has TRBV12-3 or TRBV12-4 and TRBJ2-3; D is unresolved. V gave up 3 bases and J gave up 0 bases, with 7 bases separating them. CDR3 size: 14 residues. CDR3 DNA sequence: TGTGCCAGCAGTTTCCTTGGTAGCACAGATACGCAGTATTTT. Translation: CASSFLGSTDTQYF.

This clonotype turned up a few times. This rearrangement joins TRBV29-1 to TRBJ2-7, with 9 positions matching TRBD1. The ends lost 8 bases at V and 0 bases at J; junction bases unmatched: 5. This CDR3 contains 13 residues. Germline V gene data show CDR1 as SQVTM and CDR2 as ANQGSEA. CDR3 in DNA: TGCAGCCATGGGACAGGGAACTCCTACGAGCAGTACTTC. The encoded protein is CSHGTGNSYEQYF.